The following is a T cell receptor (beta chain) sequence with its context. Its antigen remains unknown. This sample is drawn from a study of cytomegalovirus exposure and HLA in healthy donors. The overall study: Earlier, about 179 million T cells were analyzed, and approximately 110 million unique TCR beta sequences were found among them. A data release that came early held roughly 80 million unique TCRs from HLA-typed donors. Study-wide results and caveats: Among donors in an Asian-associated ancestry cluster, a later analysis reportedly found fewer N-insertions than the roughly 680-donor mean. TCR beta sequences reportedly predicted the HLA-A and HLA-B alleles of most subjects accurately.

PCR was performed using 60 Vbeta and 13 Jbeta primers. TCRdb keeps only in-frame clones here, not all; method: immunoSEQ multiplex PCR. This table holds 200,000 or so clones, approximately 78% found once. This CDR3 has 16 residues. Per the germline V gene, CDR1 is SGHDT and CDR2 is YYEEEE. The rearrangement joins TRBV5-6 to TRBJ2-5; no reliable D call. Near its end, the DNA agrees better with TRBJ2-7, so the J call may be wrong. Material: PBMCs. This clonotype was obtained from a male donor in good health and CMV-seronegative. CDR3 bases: TGTGCCAGCAGCCTGGGCCCGACTGGTAGCTCCTACGAGCAGTACTTC. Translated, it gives CASSLGPTGSSYEQYF.